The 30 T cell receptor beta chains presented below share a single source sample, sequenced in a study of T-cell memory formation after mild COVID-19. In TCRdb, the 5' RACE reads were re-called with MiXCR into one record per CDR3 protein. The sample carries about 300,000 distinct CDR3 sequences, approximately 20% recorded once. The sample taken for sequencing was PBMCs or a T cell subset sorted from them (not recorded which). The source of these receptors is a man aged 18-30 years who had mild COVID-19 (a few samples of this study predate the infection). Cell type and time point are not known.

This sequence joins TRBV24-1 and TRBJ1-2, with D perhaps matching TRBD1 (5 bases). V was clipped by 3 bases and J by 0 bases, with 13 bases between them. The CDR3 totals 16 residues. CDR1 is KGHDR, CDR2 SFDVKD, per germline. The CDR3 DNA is TGTGCCACCAGTGATGCCGGGACGGCTTCTAACTATGGCTACACCTTC. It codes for CATSDAGTASNYGYTF.

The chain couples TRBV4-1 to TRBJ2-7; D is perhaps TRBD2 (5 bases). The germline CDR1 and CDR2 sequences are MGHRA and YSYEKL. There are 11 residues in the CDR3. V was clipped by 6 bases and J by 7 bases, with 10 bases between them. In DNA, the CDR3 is TGCGCCAGCAGTATCTCGGGAGAGCAGTACTTC. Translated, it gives CASSISGEQYF.

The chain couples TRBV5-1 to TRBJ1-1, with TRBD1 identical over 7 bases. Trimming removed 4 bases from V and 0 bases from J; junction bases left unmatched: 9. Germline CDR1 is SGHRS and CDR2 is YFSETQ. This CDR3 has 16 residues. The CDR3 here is CASSRTGQAMNTEAFF. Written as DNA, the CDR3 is TGCGCCAGCAGCAGGACTGGACAGGCAATGAACACTGAAGCTTTCTTT. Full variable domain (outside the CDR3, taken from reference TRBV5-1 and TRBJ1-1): KAGVTQTPRYLIKTRGQQVTLSCSPISGHRSVSWYQQTPGQGLQFLFEYFSETQRNKGNFPGRFSGRQFSNSRSEMNVSTLELGDSALYLCASSRTGQAMNTEAFFGQGTRLTVV.

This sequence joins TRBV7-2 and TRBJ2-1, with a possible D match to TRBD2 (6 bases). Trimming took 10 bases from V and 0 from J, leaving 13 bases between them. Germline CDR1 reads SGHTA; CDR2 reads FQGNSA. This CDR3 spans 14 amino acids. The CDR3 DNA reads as TGTGCCACCTGCTACGGGGGCTCCTACAATGAGCAGTTCTTC. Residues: CATCYGGSYNEQFF.

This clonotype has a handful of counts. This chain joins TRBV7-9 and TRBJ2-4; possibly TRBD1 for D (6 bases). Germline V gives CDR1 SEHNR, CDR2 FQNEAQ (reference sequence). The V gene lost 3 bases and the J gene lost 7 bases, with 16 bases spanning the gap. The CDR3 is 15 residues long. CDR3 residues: CASSFGGEVGNIQYF. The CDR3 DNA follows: TGTGCCAGCAGCTTTGGGGGCGAGGTCGGGAACATTCAGTACTTC.

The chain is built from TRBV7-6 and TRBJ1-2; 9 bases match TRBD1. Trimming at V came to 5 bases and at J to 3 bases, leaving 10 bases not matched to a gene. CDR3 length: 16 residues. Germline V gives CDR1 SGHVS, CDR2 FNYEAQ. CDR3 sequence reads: CASSPTAGQGYYGYTF. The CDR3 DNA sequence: TGTGCCAGCAGCCCTACGGCAGGACAGGGGTACTATGGCTACACCTTC.

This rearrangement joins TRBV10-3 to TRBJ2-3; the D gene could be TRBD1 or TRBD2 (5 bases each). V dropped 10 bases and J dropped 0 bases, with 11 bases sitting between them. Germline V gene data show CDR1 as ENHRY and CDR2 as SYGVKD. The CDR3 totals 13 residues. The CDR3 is CATKGPSTDTQYF. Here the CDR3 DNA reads TGTGCCACCAAGGGACCTAGCACAGATACGCAGTATTTT.

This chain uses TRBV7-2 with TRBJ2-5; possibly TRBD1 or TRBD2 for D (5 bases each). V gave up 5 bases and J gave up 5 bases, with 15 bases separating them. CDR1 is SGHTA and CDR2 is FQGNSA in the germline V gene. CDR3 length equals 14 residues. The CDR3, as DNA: TGTGCCAGCAGCCAAGGGCCTAGGGACGAGACCCAGTACTTC. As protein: CASSQGPRDETQYF.

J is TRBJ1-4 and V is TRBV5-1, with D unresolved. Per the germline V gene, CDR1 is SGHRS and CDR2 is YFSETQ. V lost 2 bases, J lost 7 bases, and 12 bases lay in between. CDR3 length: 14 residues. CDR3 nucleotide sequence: TGCGCCAGCAGCTTTGACAATCCCGGTGAAAAACTGTTTTTT. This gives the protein CASSFDNPGEKLFF.

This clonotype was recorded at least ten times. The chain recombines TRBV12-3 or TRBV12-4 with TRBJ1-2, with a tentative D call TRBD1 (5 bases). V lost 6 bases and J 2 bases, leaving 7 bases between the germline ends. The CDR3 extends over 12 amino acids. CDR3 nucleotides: TGTGCCAGCAGGTCAGGGAACTATGGCTACACCTTC. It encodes CASRSGNYGYTF.

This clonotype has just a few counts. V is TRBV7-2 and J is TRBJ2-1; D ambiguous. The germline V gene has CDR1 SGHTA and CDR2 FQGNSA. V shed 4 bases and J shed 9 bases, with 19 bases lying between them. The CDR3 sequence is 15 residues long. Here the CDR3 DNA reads TGTGCCAGCAGCTCGCAGGTAGGATGGCGCGGTGAGCAGTTCTTC. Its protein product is CASSSQVGWRGEQFF. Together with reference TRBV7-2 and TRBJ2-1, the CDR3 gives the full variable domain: GAGVSQSPSNKVTEKGKDVELRCDPISGHTALYWYRQSLGQGLEFLIYFQGNSAPDKSGLPSDRFSAERTGGSVSTLTIQRTQQEDSAVYLCASSSQVGWRGEQFFGPGTRLTVL.

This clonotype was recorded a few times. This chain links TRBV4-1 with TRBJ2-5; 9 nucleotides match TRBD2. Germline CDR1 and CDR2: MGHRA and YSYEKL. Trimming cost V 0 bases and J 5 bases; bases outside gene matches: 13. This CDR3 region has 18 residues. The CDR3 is CASSQELAGGGAEETQYF. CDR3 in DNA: TGCGCCAGCAGCCAAGAACTAGCTGGCGGGGGGGCCGAGGAGACCCAGTACTTC.

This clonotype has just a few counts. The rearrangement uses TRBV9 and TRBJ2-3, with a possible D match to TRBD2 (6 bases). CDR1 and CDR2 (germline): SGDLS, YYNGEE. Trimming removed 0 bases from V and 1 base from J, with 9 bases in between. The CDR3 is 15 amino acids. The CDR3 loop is CASSVEGEGTDTQYF. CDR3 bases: TGTGCCAGCAGCGTAGAAGGGGAGGGCACAGATACGCAGTATTTT.

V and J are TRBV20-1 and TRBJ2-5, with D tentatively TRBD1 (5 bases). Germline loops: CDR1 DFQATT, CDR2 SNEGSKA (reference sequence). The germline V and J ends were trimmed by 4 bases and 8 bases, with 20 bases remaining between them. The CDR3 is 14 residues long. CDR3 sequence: CSANPGYSPGTQYF. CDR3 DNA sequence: TGCAGTGCTAATCCAGGGTATTCCCCAGGAACCCAGTACTTC.

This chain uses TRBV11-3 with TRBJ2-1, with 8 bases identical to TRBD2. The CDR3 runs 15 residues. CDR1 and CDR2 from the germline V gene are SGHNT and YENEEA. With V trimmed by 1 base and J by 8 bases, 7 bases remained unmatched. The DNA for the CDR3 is TGTGCCAGCAGCTTAGGGACCGGGGGGGGATATGAGCAGTTCTTC. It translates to CASSLGTGGGYEQFF. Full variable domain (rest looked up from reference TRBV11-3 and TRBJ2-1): EAGVVQSPRYKIIEKKQPVAFWCNPISGHNTLYWYLQNLGQGPELLIRYENEEAVDDSQLPKDRFSAERLKGVDSTLKIQPAELGDSAVYLCASSLGTGGGYEQFFGPGTRLTVL.

The CDR3 loop is CASSPRGGPSQPQHF. The CDR3 DNA reads TGTGCCAGCAGTCCCCGGGGGGGGCCGTCTCAGCCCCAGCATTTT. This chain uses TRBV6-5 with TRBJ1-5, with D perhaps matching TRBD1 (6 bases). The CDR3 has 15 amino acids. V was trimmed by 5 bases and J by 6 bases, leaving 17 bases between them. Germline V gene sequence: CDR1 MNHEY, CDR2 SVGAGI.

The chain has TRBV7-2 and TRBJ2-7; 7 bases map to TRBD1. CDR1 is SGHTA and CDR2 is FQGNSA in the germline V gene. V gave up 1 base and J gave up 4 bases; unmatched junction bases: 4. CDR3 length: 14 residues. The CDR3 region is CASSLEQGPYEQYF. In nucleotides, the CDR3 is TGTGCCAGCAGCTTAGAACAGGGGCCATACGAGCAGTACTTC.

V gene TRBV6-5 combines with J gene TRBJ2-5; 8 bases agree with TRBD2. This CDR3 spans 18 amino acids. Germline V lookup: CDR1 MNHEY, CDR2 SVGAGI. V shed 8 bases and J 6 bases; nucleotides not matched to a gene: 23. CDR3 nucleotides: TGTGCCAGCGCGTTGAGGGGGTTAGGGACTAGAGGCCTACAGACCCAGTACTTC. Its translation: CASALRGLGTRGLQTQYF.

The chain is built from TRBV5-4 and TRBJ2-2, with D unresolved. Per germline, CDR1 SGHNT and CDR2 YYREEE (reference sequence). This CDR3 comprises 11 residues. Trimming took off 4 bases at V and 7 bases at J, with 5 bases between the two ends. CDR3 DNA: TGTGCCAGCAGCGGGCGCGGGGAGCTGTTTTTT. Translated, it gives CASSGRGELFF.

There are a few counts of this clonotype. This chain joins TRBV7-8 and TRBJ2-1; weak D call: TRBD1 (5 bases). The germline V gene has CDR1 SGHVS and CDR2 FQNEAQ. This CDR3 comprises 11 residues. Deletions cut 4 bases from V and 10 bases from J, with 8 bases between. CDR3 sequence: CASSSGREQFF. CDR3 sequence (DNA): TGTGCCAGCAGCTCAGGGCGGGAGCAGTTCTTC.

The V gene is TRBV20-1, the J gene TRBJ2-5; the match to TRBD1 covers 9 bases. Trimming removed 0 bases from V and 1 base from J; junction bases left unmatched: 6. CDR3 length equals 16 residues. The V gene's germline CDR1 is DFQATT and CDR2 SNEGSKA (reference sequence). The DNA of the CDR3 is TGCAGTGCTAGAGACGGGTACAGGGGGCTCCAAGAGACCCAGTACTTC. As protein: CSARDGYRGLQETQYF.

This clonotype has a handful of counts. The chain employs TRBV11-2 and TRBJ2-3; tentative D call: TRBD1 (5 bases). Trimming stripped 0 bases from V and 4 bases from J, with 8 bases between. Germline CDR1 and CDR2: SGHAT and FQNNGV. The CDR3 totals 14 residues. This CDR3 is CASSLDARADTQYF. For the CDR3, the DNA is TGTGCCAGCAGCTTAGATGCCAGGGCAGATACGCAGTATTTT.

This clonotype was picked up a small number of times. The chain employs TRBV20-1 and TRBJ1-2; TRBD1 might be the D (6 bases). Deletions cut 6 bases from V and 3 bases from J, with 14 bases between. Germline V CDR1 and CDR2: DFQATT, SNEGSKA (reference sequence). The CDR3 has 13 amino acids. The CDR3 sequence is CSAQGGIDYGYTF. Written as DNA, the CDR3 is TGCAGTGCCCAAGGGGGGATAGACTATGGCTACACCTTC.

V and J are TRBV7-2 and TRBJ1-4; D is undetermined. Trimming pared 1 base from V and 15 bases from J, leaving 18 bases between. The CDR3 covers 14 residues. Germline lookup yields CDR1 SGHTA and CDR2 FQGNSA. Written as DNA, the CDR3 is TGTGCCAGCAGCTTAGAGCATGGTCCGCGAAGGGTGTTTTTT. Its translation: CASSLEHGPRRVFF.

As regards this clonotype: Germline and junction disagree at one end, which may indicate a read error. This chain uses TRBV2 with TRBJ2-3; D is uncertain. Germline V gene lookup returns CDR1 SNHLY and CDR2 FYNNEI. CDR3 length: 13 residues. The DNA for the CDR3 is TGTGACAGCAGAGAGCTGGGCACAGATACGCAGTATTTT. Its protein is CDSRELGTDTQYF.

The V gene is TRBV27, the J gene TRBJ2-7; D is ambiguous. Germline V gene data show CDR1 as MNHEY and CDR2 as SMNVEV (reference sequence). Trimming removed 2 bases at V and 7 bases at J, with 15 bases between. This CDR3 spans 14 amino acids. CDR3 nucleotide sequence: TGTGCCAGCAGTTTAGGAGACGACCTACTGGAGCAGTACGTC. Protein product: CASSLGDDLLEQYV.

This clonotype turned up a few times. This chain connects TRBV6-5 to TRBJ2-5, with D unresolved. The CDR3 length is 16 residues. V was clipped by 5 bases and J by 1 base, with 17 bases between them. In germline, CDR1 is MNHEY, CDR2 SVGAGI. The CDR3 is CASSARQGRPQETQYF. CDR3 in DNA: TGTGCCAGCAGTGCGAGACAAGGTCGTCCCCAAGAGACCCAGTACTTC.

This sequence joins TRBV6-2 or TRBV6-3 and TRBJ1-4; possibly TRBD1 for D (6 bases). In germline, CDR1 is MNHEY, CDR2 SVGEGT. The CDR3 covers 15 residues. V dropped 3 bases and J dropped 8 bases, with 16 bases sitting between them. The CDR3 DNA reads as TGTGCCAGCAGTTATCAGGGGACAAGGACCGAAAAACTGTTTTTT. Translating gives CASSYQGTRTEKLFF.

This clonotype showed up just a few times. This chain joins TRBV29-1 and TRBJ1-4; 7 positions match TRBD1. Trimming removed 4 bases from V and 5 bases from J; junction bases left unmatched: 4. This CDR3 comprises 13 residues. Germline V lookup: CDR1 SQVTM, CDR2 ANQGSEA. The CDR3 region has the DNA TGCAGCGTTGCCAGGGGACAGAATGAAAAACTGTTTTTT. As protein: CSVARGQNEKLFF.

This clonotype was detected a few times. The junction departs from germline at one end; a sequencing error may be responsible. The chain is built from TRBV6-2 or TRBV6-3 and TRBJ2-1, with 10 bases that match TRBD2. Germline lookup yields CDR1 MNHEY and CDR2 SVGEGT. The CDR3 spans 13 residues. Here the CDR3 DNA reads TGTGCCACACGGCTAGCGGGGGTCCCCCGTCCGGTCTTC. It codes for CATRLAGVPRPVF.